What follows are 16 T cell receptor beta chains derived from one specimen sequenced in a study of cytotoxic CD8 clonotypes in ibrutinib-treated CLL. Libraries were prepared by immunoSEQ multiplex PCR; TCRdb keeps only in-frame clonotypes and omits some of them. This table holds more than 200,000 clones, roughly 70% found once. The sequencing here drew on PBMCs, taken after 24 months of ibrutinib treatment. These receptors came from a human donor with chronic lymphocytic leukemia.

The chain combines TRBV29-1 with TRBJ2-1; D may match TRBD1 or TRBD2 (5 bases each). Germline V CDR1 and CDR2: SQVTM, ANQGSEA. The germline V and J ends were trimmed by 1 base and 1 base, with 17 bases remaining between them. This CDR3 comprises 17 residues. The DNA for the CDR3 is TGCAGCGTTGAAGGATCCGAGGGGTTAGTTTCCTACAATGAGCAGTTCTTC. Translating gives CSVEGSEGLVSYNEQFF.

The rearrangement uses TRBV5-1 and TRBJ2-2, with TRBD1 matching over 7 bases. The CDR3 is 13 amino acids. Germline V CDR1 and CDR2: SGHRS, YFSETQ. The trim removed 2 bases at V and 7 bases at J, leaving 2 bases unmatched. CDR3 sequence: CASSLQGRGELFF. In DNA form, the CDR3 reads TGCGCCAGCAGCTTACAGGGGCGCGGGGAGCTGTTTTTT.

The chain uses TRBV5-6 and TRBJ1-2; 8 bases are shared with TRBD1. In germline, CDR1 is SGHDT, CDR2 YYEEEE. The CDR3 has 15 amino acids. J gave up 2 bases and V 0 bases, and 3 bases lay outside the gene matches. The DNA of the CDR3 is TGTGCCAGCAGCTTGGCGGGACAGGCCAACTATGGCTACACCTTC. As protein: CASSLAGQANYGYTF.

The chain carries TRBV5-1 and TRBJ2-3; 7 bases map to TRBD1. The CDR3 spans 16 residues. Looked up from germline, CDR1 is SGHRS and CDR2 is YFSETQ. The J segment lost 2 bases and the V segment lost 8 bases, leaving 14 bases of the junction unmatched. DNA for the CDR3: TGCGCCAGTCGCACCCCGGGACAGCTAGACACAGATACGCAGTATTTT. Its protein is CASRTPGQLDTDTQYF.

V is TRBV27 and J is TRBJ2-7; a possible D gene is TRBD2 (5 bases). Germline V gene lookup returns CDR1 MNHEY and CDR2 SMNVEV (reference sequence). Trimming left V 7 bases short and J 1 base short, with 17 bases between. The CDR3 is 15 amino acids. The CDR3 loop reads CASTLAYLGSYEQYF. CDR3 bases: TGTGCCAGCACCCTAGCCTACCTGGGGTCCTACGAGCAGTACTTC.

This chain joins TRBV5-1 and TRBJ2-7; TRBD1 agrees at 7 bases. The J segment lost 5 bases and the V segment lost 7 bases, leaving 9 bases of the junction unmatched. CDR1 SGHRS and CDR2 YFSETQ come from the germline V gene. The CDR3 covers 13 residues. The CDR3 spells CASGRTGGNEQYF. The DNA for the CDR3 is TGCGCCAGCGGCAGGACAGGCGGAAACGAGCAGTACTTC.

A few counts support this clone. The rearrangement links TRBV7-2 to TRBJ1-1; TRBD1 might be the D (5 bases). V lost 1 base and J lost 11, with 17 bases in between. The CDR3 sequence is 14 residues long. CDR1 is SGHTA and CDR2 is FQGNSA in the germline V gene. CDR3: CASSLVAGPGGAFF. The CDR3, as DNA: TGTGCCAGCAGCTTAGTGGCGGGACCTGGTGGCGCTTTCTTT.

In this sample, this clone turned up once. The chain joins TRBV19 to TRBJ1-5; TRBD1 might be the D (5 bases). Germline-derived CDR1 and CDR2 are LNHDA and SQIVND (reference sequence). The CDR3 loop spans 16 amino acids. The V end lost 6 bases, the J end lost 0 bases, and 15 bases lay between the germline ends. The CDR3 protein is CASSGGAGSSNQPQHF. In nucleotides, the CDR3 is TGTGCCAGTAGCGGGGGAGCAGGGAGTAGCAATCAGCCCCAGCATTTT.

This clone came up many times. The gene calls are TRBV7-9 and TRBJ1-2, with no clear D. The CDR3 runs to 13 residues. The germline V gene has CDR1 SEHNR and CDR2 FQNEAQ (reference sequence). V lost 2 bases and J 4 bases, leaving 8 bases between the germline ends. In nucleotides, the CDR3 is TGTGCCAGCAGCTTACCGGGCAGCTATGGCTACACCTTC. Its translation is CASSLPGSYGYTF.

CDR3 bases: TGTGCCAGCAGCGTAGATCCGGGAGGCCTCCGCGGCTACACCTTC. Protein sequence: CASSVDPGGLRGYTF. V and J are TRBV9 and TRBJ1-2; D remains ambiguous. CDR3 length: 15 amino acids. Germline CDR1 and CDR2: SGDLS and YYNGEE. V lost 0 bases to trimming and J lost 8 bases, with 17 bases between them.

This clone was observed a handful of times. This rearrangement joins TRBV27 to TRBJ2-1; 11 bases agree with TRBD2. This CDR3 contains 16 residues. Germline V gives CDR1 MNHEY, CDR2 SMNVEV (reference sequence). Losses at the gene ends were 5 bases for V and 5 bases for J; bases not matched to a gene: 8. The CDR3 coding sequence is TGTGCCAGCAGTCTTTCCGGGACTAGCGGTAACAATGAGCAGTTCTTC. As protein: CASSLSGTSGNNEQFF.

The chain combines TRBV30 with TRBJ2-3; possible D gene TRBD2, 6 bases. The germline V gene has CDR1 GTSNPN and CDR2 SVGIG (reference sequence). The CDR3 covers 15 residues. V lost 0 bases and J lost 6, with 16 bases in between. The CDR3 coding sequence is TGTGCCTGGAGTGTACGAGCGGGTTCTCTGGATACGCAGTATTTT. Its translation: CAWSVRAGSLDTQYF.

There are a few counts of this clone. CDR3 region: CASSLTSGRGNIQYF. The CDR3 coding sequence is TGTGCCAGCAGCTTAACTAGCGGGCGGGGAAACATTCAGTACTTC. The chain has TRBV5-4 and TRBJ2-4, with 9 bases matching TRBD2. V was pared by 2 bases and J by 6 bases, with 6 bases of the junction left unmatched. The CDR3 length is 15 residues. The germline V gene encodes CDR1 SGHNT and CDR2 YYREEE (reference sequence).

The chain links TRBV9 to TRBJ2-5; 10 bases are shared with TRBD1. The V segment lost 4 bases and the J segment 5 bases; nucleotides outside the gene matches: 5. Looked up from germline, CDR1 is SGDLS and CDR2 is YYNGEE. The CDR3 spans 14 residues. CDR3 loop: CASSMGQGYETQYF. Written as DNA, the CDR3 is TGTGCCAGCAGCATGGGACAGGGGTACGAGACCCAGTACTTC.

A note on this clone: One end of the junction varies from germline; a read error may be responsible. The chain joins TRBV6-5 to TRBJ2-7; possible D gene TRBD1, 5 bases. The CDR3 runs to 13 residues. Germline V CDR1 and CDR2: MNHEY, SVGAGI. The CDR3 DNA reads as TGTGCCAGCAGTTACTCGACGCAGGGCCCGCCCAAATTC. This codes for CASSYSTQGPPKF.

The table lists this clone with a few counts. V usage is TRBV6-1 and J usage is TRBJ2-1; 8 bases fit TRBD2. The V segment lost 0 bases and the J segment 8 bases; nucleotides outside the gene matches: 12. Germline values: CDR1 MNHNS, CDR2 SASEGT. CDR3 length: 17 amino acids. The CDR3 nucleotides are TGTGCCAGCAGTGAAGCAGGGTTTATTGTCGGGAGGGATGAGCAGTTCTTC. Protein: CASSEAGFIVGRDEQFF.